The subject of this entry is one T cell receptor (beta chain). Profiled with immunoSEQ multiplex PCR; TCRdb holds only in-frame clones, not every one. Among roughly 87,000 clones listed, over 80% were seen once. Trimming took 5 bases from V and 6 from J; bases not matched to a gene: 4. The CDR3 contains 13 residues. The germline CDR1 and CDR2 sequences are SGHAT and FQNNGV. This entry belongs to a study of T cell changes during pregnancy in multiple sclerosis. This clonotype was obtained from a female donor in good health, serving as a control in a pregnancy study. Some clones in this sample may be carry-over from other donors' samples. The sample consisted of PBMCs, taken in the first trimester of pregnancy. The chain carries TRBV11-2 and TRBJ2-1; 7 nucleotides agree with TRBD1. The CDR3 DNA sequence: TGTGCCAGCAGCGGGACAGCGATCAATGAGCAGTTCTTC. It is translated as CASSGTAINEQFF. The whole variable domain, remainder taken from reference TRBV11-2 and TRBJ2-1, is EAGVAQSPRYKIIEKRQSVAFWCNPISGHATLYWYQQILGQGPKLLIQFQNNGVVDDSQLPKDRFSAERLKGVDSTLKIQPAKLEDSAVYLCASSGTAINEQFFGPGTRLTVL.